The present TCR beta chain was sequenced within a study of human T cells and chemical hapten exposure. Study-level information: DPC (0.01%) was patch tested on the upper back and read at 6 days.

The sample's time point: patch test 3, about 24 weeks after DPC sensitization. Treatment here: therapeutic diphenylcyclopropenone sensitization with weekly scalp DPC. Methods used by the authors: Counts of TCRs in each sample centred on a median of 95,638 and extended from roughly 23,000 to 700,000. TCRdb processed the RACE reads anew with MiXCR; each CDR3 protein has one entry. TCRdb's processing, not the authors', yielded these V and J calls. This table holds 50,000 to 70,000 distinct CDR3 sequences, under 15% found once. Study-wide results and caveats: The number of TCRs over 1 in 1000 frequency stayed unchanged after DPC.

V lost 10 bases to trimming and J lost 4 bases; unmatched junction nucleotides: 12. The CDR3 loop spans 14 amino acids. Germline values: CDR1 ENHRY, CDR2 SYGVKD. As to this clonotype: Its matching antigen is unknown.

Material: whole blood, obtained in connection with sensitization to the hapten diphenylcyclopropenone (DPC). This receptor was identified in a man in his thirties or forties with alopecia areata. Some clones in this sample may be carry-over from other donors' samples. J is TRBJ1-2 and V is TRBV10-3, with 7 bases matching TRBD1. The CDR3 nucleotides read TGTGCCACGCGCCCGACAGGGAGCGGCTATGGCTACACCTTC. This gives the protein CATRPTGSGYGYTF.